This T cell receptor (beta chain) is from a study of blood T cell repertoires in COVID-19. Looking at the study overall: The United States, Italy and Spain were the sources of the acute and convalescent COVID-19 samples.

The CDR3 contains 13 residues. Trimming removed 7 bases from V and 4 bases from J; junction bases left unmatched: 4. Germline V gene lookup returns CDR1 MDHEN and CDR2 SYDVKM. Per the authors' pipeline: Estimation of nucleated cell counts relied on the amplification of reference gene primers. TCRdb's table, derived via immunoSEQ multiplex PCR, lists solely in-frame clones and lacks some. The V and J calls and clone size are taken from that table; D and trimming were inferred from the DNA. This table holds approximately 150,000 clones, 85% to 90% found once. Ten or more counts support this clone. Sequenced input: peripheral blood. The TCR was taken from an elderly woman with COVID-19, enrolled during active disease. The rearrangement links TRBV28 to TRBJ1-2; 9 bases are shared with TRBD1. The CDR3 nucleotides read TGTGCCAGCACCGGACAGGGGACCTATGGCTACACCTTC. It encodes CASTGQGTYGYTF.